The 4 T cell receptor beta chains in this list originate from one sample, sequenced in a study of cytomegalovirus exposure and HLA in healthy donors. PCR involved 60 Vbeta and 13 Jbeta primers. Sequencing used immunoSEQ multiplex PCR; TCRdb keeps in-frame clones, though not all of them. The sample carries about 95,000 clones, about four fifths recorded once. The sample taken for sequencing was PBMCs. Every receptor here comes from a woman aged 70-85 years in good health and CMV-seropositive.

This clone has a single count. The chain has TRBV27 and TRBJ2-5; 11 nucleotides line up with TRBD1. The end of the DNA aligns better with TRBJ2-7, so the J call may be wrong. The CDR3 covers 16 residues. CDR1 is MNHEY and CDR2 is SMNVEV in the germline V gene (reference sequence). CDR3 DNA: TGTGCCAGCAGTCGCGAATCCGGGACAGGGGGCTACGAGCAGTACTTC. Translated, it gives CASSRESGTGGYEQYF.

V usage is TRBV29-1 and J usage is TRBJ2-7; 9 bases match TRBD2. In germline, CDR1 is SQVTM, CDR2 ANQGSEA. The CDR3 is 14 amino acids. The J segment lost 0 bases and the V segment lost 6 bases, leaving 6 bases of the junction unmatched. CDR3 loop: CSVAGGTDSYEQYF. The CDR3 coding sequence is TGCAGCGTGGCGGGAGGGACGGACTCCTACGAGCAGTACTTC.

This chain connects TRBV18 to TRBJ2-3; 13 nucleotides agree with TRBD2. CDR3 length equals 17 residues. V trimming: 0 bases; J trimming: 1 base; junction bases outside the gene matches: 1. Per germline, CDR1 KGHSH and CDR2 LQKENI. CDR3 DNA: TGTGCCAGCTCACCACCTGGACTAGCGGGAGGCACAGATACGCAGTATTTT. Translating it yields CASSPPGLAGGTDTQYF.

The chain recombines TRBV30 with TRBJ2-6; D ambiguous. Germline V gene data show CDR1 as GTSNPN and CDR2 as SVGIG (reference sequence). The CDR3 length is 16 residues. Trimming pared 3 bases from V and 4 bases from J, leaving 16 bases between. The CDR3 spells CAWSSTRGYGANVLTF. The CDR3 DNA reads as TGTGCCTGGAGCAGTACAAGAGGCTACGGGGCCAACGTCCTGACTTTC. The variable domain in full, with the rest retrieved from reference TRBV30 and TRBJ2-6, is SQTIHQWPATLVQPVGSPLSLECTVEGTSNPNLYWYRQAAGRGLQLLFYSVGIGQISSEVPQNLSASRPQDRQFILSSKKLLLSDSGFYLCAWSSTRGYGANVLTFGAGSRLTVL.